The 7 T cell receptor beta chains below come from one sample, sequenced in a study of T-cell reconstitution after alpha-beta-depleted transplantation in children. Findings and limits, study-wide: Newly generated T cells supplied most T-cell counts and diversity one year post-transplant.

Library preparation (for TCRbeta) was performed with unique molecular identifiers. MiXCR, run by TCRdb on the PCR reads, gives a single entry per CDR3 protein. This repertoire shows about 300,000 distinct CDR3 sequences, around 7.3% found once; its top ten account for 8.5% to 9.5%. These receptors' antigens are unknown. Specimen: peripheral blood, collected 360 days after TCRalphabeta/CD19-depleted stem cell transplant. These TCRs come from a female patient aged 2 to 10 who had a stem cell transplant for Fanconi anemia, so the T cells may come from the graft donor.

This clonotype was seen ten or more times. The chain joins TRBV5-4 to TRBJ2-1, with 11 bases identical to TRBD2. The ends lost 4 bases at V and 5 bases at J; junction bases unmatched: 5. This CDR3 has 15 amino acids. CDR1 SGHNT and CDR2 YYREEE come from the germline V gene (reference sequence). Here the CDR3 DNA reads TGTGCCAGCAGCCAGACTAGCGGGGTTAACAATGAGCAGTTCTTC. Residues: CASSQTSGVNNEQFF.

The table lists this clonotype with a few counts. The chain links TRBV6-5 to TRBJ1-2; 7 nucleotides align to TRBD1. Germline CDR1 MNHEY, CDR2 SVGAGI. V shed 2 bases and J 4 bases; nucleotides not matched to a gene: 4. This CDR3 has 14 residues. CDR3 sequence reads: CASSYRDSVYGYTF. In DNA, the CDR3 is TGTGCCAGCAGTTACCGGGACAGCGTCTATGGCTACACCTTC.

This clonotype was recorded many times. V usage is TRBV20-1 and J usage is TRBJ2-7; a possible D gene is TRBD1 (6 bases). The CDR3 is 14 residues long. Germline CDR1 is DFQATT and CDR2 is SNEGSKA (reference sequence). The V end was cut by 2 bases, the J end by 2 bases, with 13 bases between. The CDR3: CSARNPAGAYEQYF. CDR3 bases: TGCAGTGCTAGAAACCCTGCAGGGGCCTACGAGCAGTACTTC.

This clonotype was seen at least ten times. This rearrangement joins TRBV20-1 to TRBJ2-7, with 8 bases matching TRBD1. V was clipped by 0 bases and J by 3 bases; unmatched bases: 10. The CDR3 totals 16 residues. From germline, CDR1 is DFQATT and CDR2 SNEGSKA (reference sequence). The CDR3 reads CSARDPLTRGRYEQYF. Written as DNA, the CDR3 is TGCAGTGCTAGAGATCCGCTCACCAGGGGGCGCTACGAGCAGTACTTC.

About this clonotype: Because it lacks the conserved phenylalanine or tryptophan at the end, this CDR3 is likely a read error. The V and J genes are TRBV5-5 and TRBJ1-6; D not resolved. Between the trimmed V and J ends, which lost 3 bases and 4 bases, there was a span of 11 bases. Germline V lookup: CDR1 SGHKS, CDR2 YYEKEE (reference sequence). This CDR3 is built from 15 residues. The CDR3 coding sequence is TGTGCCAGCAGCTCCCGGGGAGATTATAATTCACCCCTCCACCTT. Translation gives CASSSRGDYNSPLHL.

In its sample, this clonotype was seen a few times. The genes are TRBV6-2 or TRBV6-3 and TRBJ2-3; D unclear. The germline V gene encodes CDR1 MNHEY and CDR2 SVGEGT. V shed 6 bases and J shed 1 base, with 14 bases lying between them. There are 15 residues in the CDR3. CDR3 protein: CASRNPTVRTDTQYF. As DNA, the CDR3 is TGTGCCAGCAGAAACCCGACGGTACGCACAGATACGCAGTATTTT.

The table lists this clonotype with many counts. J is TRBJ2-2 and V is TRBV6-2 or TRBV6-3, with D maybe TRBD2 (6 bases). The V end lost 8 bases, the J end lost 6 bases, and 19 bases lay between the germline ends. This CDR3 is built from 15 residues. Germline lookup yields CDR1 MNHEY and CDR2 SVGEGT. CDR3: CASAADLQRAGELFF. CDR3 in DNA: TGTGCCAGCGCCGCCGACTTGCAGCGGGCCGGGGAGCTGTTTTTT.